The 8 T cell receptor beta chains below all came from one sample that was sequenced in a study of beta chain features in type 1 diabetes. All of the isolated RNA was reverse transcribed, so expressed TCRB transcripts were sequenced. The protocol was immunoSEQ multiplex PCR, while the TCRdb copy is restricted to in-frame clones and leaves out a portion. The sample holds about 140,000 clones, roughly 10% seen once. Specimen: central memory CD4+ T cells from blood. All receptors derive from a woman between 40 and 55 years old in good health.

CDR3 nucleotides: TGTGCCAGCAATTCTCAGGGACTCTACGAGCAGTACTTC. Protein product: CASNSQGLYEQYF. The chain is built from TRBV2 and TRBJ2-7; a weak D match, TRBD2 (6 bases). V was trimmed by 7 bases and J by 3 bases, leaving 13 bases between them. This CDR3 has 13 residues. Germline V gives CDR1 SNHLY, CDR2 FYNNEI. Full variable domain (remainder filled in from reference TRBV2 and TRBJ2-7): EPEVTQTPSHQVTQMGQEVILRCVPISNHLYFYWYRQILGQKVEFLVSFYNNEISEKSEIFDDQFSVERPDGSNFTLKIRSTKLEDSAMYFCASNSQGLYEQYFGPGTRLTVT.

The V gene is TRBV4-3, the J gene TRBJ1-5; 7 bases align to TRBD1. J was trimmed by 12 bases and V by 6 bases; bases with no gene match: 14. The CDR3 contains 14 residues. Germline lookup yields CDR1 LGHNA and CDR2 YSLEER. CDR3: CASRGNVNRDSQHF. The CDR3 bases are TGCGCCAGCAGGGGTAACGTGAACCGGGACAGCCAGCATTTT.

Of note for this clone: Other DNA sequences in the sample encode the same CDR3. The V gene is TRBV29-1, the J gene TRBJ2-5; 10 positions match TRBD2. Per germline, CDR1 SQVTM and CDR2 ANQGSEA. The CDR3 has 14 residues. V was pared by 4 bases and J by 2 bases, with 4 bases of the junction left unmatched. The CDR3 DNA sequence: TGCAGCGTTGGTTTAGCGGGGGGACAAGAGACCCAGTACTTC. This codes for CSVGLAGGQETQYF.

The V and J genes are TRBV4-3 and TRBJ1-4, with 7 bases that match TRBD1. Trimming cost V 0 bases and J 8 bases; bases outside gene matches: 15. This CDR3 comprises 18 residues. CDR1 LGHNA and CDR2 YSLEER come from the germline V gene. CDR3 protein: CASSQDRGTGVVGEKLFF. The DNA for the CDR3 is TGCGCCAGCAGCCAAGATAGGGGAACAGGGGTAGTAGGAGAAAAACTGTTTTTT.

This clone turned up a few times. The chain uses TRBV4-1 and TRBJ1-5, with D perhaps TRBD1 (5 bases). Germline V gene data show CDR1 as MGHRA and CDR2 as YSYEKL. The length of the CDR3 is 15 residues. With 0 bases removed from V and 7 bases from J, the gap between germline ends came to 13 bases. In nucleotides, the CDR3 is TGCGCCAGCAGCCAAGATACAGGCGGATGGCAGCCCCAGCATTTT. Translation: CASSQDTGGWQPQHF.

This chain uses TRBV9 with TRBJ2-5, with 10 bases matching TRBD2. The germline V gene encodes CDR1 SGDLS and CDR2 YYNGEE. V shed 4 bases and J 7 bases; nucleotides not matched to a gene: 10. There are 15 residues in the CDR3. The CDR3 DNA reads TGTGCCAGCAGCCAGAGCGGGGGGGAGCGGGGGACCCAGTACTTC. It specifies CASSQSGGERGTQYF.

This clone has just a few counts. The chain joins TRBV5-4 to TRBJ1-6, with 7 bases that match TRBD1. The CDR3 covers 16 residues. From germline, CDR1 is SGHNT and CDR2 YYREEE (reference sequence). With 2 bases clipped from V and 5 bases from J, the junction kept 7 bases outside the gene matches. Here the CDR3 DNA reads TGTGCCAGCAGCTTTGGGACAGCCAGGGATAATTCACCCCTCCACTTT. This gives the protein CASSFGTARDNSPLHF.

In this sample, this clone turned up a few times. This sequence joins TRBV19 and TRBJ2-6; D ambiguous. Germline V gives CDR1 LNHDA, CDR2 SQIVND (reference sequence). V lost 3 bases to trimming and J lost 4 bases, with 10 bases between them. The CDR3 consists of 15 residues. This chain's CDR3 is CASSISGPGANVLTF. CDR3 coding DNA: TGTGCCAGTAGTATTTCGGGTCCCGGGGCCAACGTCCTGACTTTC.